This T cell receptor (beta chain) was identified in a study of shared clonotypes between healthy human individuals. Deep-level settings were used for running the assay. Assay: immunoSEQ multiplex PCR; the TCRdb copy retains only in-frame clones and omits some. The table lists some 2.3 million clones, 90% to 95% of them singletons. This clone was picked up a small number of times. Sequenced sample: naive CD4+ T cells from PBMCs. Regarding subset: CD45RA+ positively selected. This TCR came from a man aged 18-30 years in good health. Some clones in this sample may be carry-over from other donors' samples.

The CDR3 DNA follows: TGTGCCAGCACCATTCAGGGGCTGCCCCAGCATTTT. Protein product: CASTIQGLPQHF. This chain connects TRBV28 to TRBJ1-5; D is perhaps TRBD1 (6 bases). CDR1 and CDR2 from the germline V gene are MDHEN and SYDVKM. The CDR3 contains 12 residues. The ends were cut back, 7 bases at V and 9 bases at J, with 13 bases in the middle.